This TCR beta chain was captured by sequencing in a study of siplizumab effects on memory and regulatory T cells. TCRdb's copy holds only in-frame clones and misses some; the assay was immunoSEQ multiplex PCR. The sample carries some 97,000 clones, about 91% recorded once. This clone was observed a single time. V lost 1 base and J 5 bases, leaving 6 bases between the germline ends. Germline V gives CDR1 SGHRS, CDR2 YFSETQ. This CDR3 contains 13 residues. The TCR sequence derives from a human donor in good health. The chain recombines TRBV5-1 with TRBJ2-2, with D unclear. The sequenced material came from Tregs sorted from blood. The CDR3 protein is CASSLSGTGELFF. CDR3 nucleotide sequence: TGCGCCAGCAGCTTGTCTGGAACCGGGGAGCTGTTTTTT.